This T cell receptor beta chain was sequenced during a study of T cell clonotyping in hematopoietic cell transplantation. General study findings and limits: At the given depth, recipient repertoires were over 95% de novo clonotypes.

Points on this clone: Its specificity is not known.

V lost 0 bases, J lost 6 bases, and 7 bases stayed unmatched. Germline V gene lookup returns CDR1 ENHRY and CDR2 SYGVKD. The CDR3 has 17 amino acids. The method was immunoSEQ multiplex PCR; TCRdb's version includes in-frame clones alone and lacks a portion of them. This table has approximately 8,000 clones, 66% appearing once. Recipient blood drawn about 28 days pretransplant and days 30, 100, 180 after. V gene TRBV10-3 combines with J gene TRBJ2-3; 12 bases line up with TRBD2. The sequences come from peripheral blood mononuclear cells, collected 100 days after allogeneic stem cell transplant. This receptor was identified in a male patient aged 60 to 75 who had an allogeneic stem cell transplant from an unrelated donor, so the T cells may come from the graft donor. Some clones in this sample may be carry-over from other donors' samples. The CDR3 DNA reads as TGTGCCATCAGTGAGTCCTGGCCTAGCGGGAGGGTGGATACGCAGTATTTT. It specifies CAISESWPSGRVDTQYF.